This T cell receptor beta chain comes out of a study of T cells in Graves' hyperthyroidism and ophthalmopathy (dated 2019 in TCRdb). Regarding the study in general: Peripheral blood samples were taken at the time of initial diagnosis, prior to any treatment. To identify distinguishing TCR V-J signatures, a discovery cohort of 100 or so patients was used, comprising 40 to 45 with Graves' ophthalmopathy and 57 with stable Graves' hyperthyroidism. Prospective prediction of ophthalmopathy was tested in an independent validation cohort of 18 to 20 hyperthyroidism patients and 17 patients who later progressed to ophthalmopathy. For training and testing, the 100 or so patients in the discovery cohort were randomly divided in a 7:3 ratio. The study also compared thyroid tissue and blood T-cell repertoires from about six Graves' hyperthyroidism patients. Once sampling was done, hyperthyroidism patients were given methimazole at a starting dose of 30 mg daily, whereas ophthalmopathy patients were given high-dose intravenous methylprednisolone. The paper reports TCR Vbeta CDR3 sequencing of more than 120 peripheral blood samples: under 45 ophthalmopathy, roughly 80 hyperthyroidism and around 17 progressor patients. Study-level results and caveats: In validation, the model predicted progression to ophthalmopathy with 60% to 71% sensitivity and 72% to 75% specificity, a median of roughly seven months before onset. Most expanded thyroid clonotypes (frequency above 0.001) were also found in blood, which suggests that blood repertoires may mirror thyroid immune responses. A 13 V-J signature model separated ophthalmopathy from stable hyperthyroidism, with 87.88% sensitivity and roughly 81% specificity in cross-validation and 80%/75% in testing. No statistical method was used to fix the sample size in advance, and group allocation was not hidden from the investigators.

TCR beta CDR3 regions were amplified from RNA transcripts. The first round of RT-PCR for the TCR CDR3 was performed with the HTBI primer set and the Qiagen OneStep RT-PCR kit. The libraries were constructed in a second round of multiplex PCR and then size-selected and purified. Paired-end sequencing of the libraries was performed with 100 bp reads on an Illumina HiSeq2000. Per the original workflow: SOAPnuke was used to process the raw data, throwing out any read that contained adapters or uncalled bases, had a mean Phred below 15, or lacked an exact constant-primer or identifier match. High-quality paired reads were merged using COPE v1.2.5, and each unique nucleotide sequence was defined as a clonotype. MiTCR v1.1 was used to align clonotypes to the IMGT TRBV, TRBD and TRBJ reference segments. The analysis included only V-J combinations with a frequency above 0.0001, which together covered about 99% of the repertoires. A TCS score was defined as the ratio between F50 (clonal expansion) and ExV (chaos), using BLOSUM62-based TCRdist between CDR3 peptides within each V-J. Welch's t-statistics and random forest reduced just over 500 V-J features to 13, which were used in a naive Bayes classifier (R e1071). In TCRdb, the public reads were trimmed at Q25 with fastp and aligned with MiXCR, with productive beta chains retained. Each record represents a unique CDR3 protein, reported with the most common genes and DNA among its rows. Here the V and J calls rest on TCRdb's processing, not on the authors' analysis. The sample data list a few hundred thousand distinct CDR3 sequences, and 15% to 18% of these were observed just once. About 7% of the sample is in the top ten clones.

At the junction V is shortened by 5 bases and J by 7 bases; bases outside the gene matches: 3. In the germline V gene (reference sequence), CDR1 corresponds to DFQATT and CDR2 to SNEGSKA. The CDR3 holds 13 amino acids from the cysteine to the phenylalanine. The only DNA kept is the CDR3, 39 bases in frame from the first base. Only a few counts were recorded for this clonotype. The antigen this receptor binds is unknown. Qualities for individual bases were not recorded, and no much larger clone is one base off. Graves' hyperthyroidism was defined as stable when no progression to ophthalmopathy occurred over 18 months of follow-up. Hyperthyroidism patients were newly diagnosed, had a disease duration of under 2 months, and were aged 18 to 65 years. The study excluded patients with uncontrolled infections, other autoimmune diseases, pregnancy or lactation. Diagnoses were based on clinical symptoms, serum thyroxine and TRAb, thyroid ultrasound and orbital computed tomography. PBMCs were separated from approximately 10 ml of fresh peripheral blood using Ficoll-Paque density gradient centrifugation. Total RNA was extracted with Trizol reagent, and quality was checked on an Agilent 2100 Bioanalyzer.

The chain employs TRBV20-1 and TRBJ2-1; 12 bases in the junction line up with TRBD2. The receptor was isolated from a woman aged 25 to 39 with Graves' hyperthyroidism. Sequenced input: blood. The DNA sequence is given as TGCAGTGCTGGACTAGCGGGATTAAATGAGCAGTTCTTC. Translated, it reads CSAGLAGLNEQFF.